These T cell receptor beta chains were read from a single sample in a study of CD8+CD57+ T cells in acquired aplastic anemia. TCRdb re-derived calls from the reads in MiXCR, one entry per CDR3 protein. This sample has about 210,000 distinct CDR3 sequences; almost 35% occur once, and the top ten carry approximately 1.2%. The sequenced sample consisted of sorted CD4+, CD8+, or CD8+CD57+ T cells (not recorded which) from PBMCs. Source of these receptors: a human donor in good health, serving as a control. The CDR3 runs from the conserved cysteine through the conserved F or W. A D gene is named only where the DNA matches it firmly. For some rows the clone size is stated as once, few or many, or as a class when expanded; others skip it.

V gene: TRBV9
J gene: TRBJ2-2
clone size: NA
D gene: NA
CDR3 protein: CASSVVVVPTGELVF
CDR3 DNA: TGTGCCAGCAGCGTAGTTGTAGTCCCCACCGGGGAGCTGGTTTTT

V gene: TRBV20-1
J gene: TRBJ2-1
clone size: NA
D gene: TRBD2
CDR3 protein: CSAIAGPAFRGEQFF
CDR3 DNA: TGCAGTGCCATAGCGGGTCCGGCCTTTCGCGGTGAGCAGTTCTTC

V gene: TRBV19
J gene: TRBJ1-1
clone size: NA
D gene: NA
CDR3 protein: CASSMVRLGFTEAFF
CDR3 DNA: TGTGCCAGTAGTATGGTGAGGCTGGGATTCACTGAAGCTTTCTTT

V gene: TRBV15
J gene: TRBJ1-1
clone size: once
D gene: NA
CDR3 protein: CATGRENLGQNTEAFF
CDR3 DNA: TGTGCCACCGGCAGAGAAAACCTAGGACAGAATACTGAAGCTTTCTTT

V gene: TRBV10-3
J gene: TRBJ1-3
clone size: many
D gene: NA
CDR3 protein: CAISDWTAAGNTIYF
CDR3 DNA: TGTGCCATCAGTGACTGGACAGCGGCTGGAAACACCATATATTTT

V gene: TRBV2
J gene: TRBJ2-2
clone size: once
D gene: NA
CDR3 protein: CASRAEMNTGELFF
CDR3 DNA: TGTGCCAGCAGGGCGGAAATGAACACCGGGGAGCTGTTTTTT

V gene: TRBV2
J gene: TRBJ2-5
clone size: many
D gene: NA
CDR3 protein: CASRSGVGQTQYF
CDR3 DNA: TGTGCCAGCAGGTCCGGGGTGGGGCAGACCCAGTACTTC

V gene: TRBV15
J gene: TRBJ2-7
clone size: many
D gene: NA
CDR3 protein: CATSYSARTYEQYF
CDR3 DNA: TGTGCCACCAGCTACTCTGCTAGGACCTACGAGCAGTACTTC

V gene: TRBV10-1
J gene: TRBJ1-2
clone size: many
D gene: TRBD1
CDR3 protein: CASSGDRGSGYTF
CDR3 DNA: TGCGCCAGCAGTGGGGACAGGGGTTCTGGCTACACCTTC

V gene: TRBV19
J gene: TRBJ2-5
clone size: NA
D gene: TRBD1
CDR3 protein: CASREQGAETQYF
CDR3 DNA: TGTGCCAGTAGAGAACAGGGGGCTGAGACCCAGTACTTC

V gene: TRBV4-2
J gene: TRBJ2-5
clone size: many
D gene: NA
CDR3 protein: CASSHPASETQYF
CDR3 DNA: TGTGCCAGCAGCCACCCTGCCTCAGAGACCCAGTACTTC

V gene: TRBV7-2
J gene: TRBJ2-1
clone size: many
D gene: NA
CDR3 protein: CASTLNGEQFF
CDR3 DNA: TGTGCCAGCACCCTTAATGGTGAGCAGTTCTTC

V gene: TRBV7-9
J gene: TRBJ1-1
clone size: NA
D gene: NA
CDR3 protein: CASSLGKGYTEAFF
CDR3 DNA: TGTGCCAGCAGCTTAGGGAAGGGTTACACTGAAGCTTTCTTT

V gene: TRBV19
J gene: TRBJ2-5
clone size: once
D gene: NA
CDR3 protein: CASSITEETQYF
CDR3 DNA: TGTGCCAGTAGTATCACGGAAGAGACCCAGTACTTC

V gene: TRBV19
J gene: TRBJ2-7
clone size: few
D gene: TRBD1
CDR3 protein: CASSRTGYEQYF
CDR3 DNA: TGTGCCAGCAGCCGGACAGGGTACGAGCAGTACTTC

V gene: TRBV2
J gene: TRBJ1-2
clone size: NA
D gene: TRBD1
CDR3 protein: CASSKGQGYGYTF
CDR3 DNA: TGTGCCAGCAGTAAGGGACAGGGTTATGGCTACACCTTC

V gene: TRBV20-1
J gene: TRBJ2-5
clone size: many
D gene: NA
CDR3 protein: CSAPGGETQYF
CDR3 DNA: TGCAGTGCGCCCGGTGGGGAGACCCAGTACTTC

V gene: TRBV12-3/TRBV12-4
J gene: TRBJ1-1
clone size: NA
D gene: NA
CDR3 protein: CAARMGGNTEAFF
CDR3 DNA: TGTGCCGCCCGCATGGGCGGGAACACTGAAGCTTTCTTT

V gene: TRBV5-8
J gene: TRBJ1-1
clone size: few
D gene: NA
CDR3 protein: CASSLNTDINTEAFF
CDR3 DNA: TGTGCCAGCAGCTTAAATACGGACATTAACACTGAAGCTTTCTTT

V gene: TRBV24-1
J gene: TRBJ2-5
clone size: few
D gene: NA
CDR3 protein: CATSEGTSQETQYF
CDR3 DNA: TGTGCCACCAGTGAGGGGACCTCACAAGAGACCCAGTACTTC

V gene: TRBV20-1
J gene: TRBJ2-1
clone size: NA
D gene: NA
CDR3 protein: CSARGSSGFENEQFF
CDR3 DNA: TGCAGTGCTAGAGGAAGTAGCGGATTCGAAAATGAGCAGTTCTTC

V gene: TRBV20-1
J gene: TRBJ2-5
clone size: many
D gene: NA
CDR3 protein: CSAPPTGMETQYF
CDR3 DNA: TGCAGTGCCCCGCCTACCGGGATGGAGACCCAGTACTTC

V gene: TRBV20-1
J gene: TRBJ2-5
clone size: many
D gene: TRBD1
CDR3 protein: CSAPGQGFETQYF
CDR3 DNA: TGCAGTGCCCCGGGACAGGGGTTCGAGACCCAGTACTTC

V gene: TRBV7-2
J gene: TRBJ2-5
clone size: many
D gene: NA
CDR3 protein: CASSRGRGGLTQYF
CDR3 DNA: TGTGCCAGCAGCAGAGGCAGGGGGGGATTGACCCAGTACTTC

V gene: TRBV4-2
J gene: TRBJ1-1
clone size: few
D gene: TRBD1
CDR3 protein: CASSLPGQGALGTEAFF
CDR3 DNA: TGTGCCAGCAGCCTCCCGGGACAGGGGGCGCTTGGCACTGAAGCTTTCTTT

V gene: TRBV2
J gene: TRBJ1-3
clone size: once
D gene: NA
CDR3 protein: CASSEQGYTIYF
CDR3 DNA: TGTGCCAGCAGTGAACAGGGATACACCATATATTTT

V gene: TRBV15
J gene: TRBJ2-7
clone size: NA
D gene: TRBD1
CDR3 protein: CATSREGQGFYEQYF
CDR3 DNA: TGTGCCACCAGCAGAGAGGGACAGGGATTCTACGAGCAGTACTTC

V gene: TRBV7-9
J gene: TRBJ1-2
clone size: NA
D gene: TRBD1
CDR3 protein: CASSSTGTGAGYTF
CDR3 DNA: TGTGCCAGCAGCTCCACCGGGACAGGGGCTGGCTACACCTTC

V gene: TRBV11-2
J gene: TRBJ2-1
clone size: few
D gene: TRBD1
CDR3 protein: CASSPPRGSAYNEQFF
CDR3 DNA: TGTGCCAGCAGCCCCCCCAGGGGGAGTGCCTACAATGAGCAGTTCTTC

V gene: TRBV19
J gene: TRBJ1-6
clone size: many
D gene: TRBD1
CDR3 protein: CASSQGGYSNSPLHF
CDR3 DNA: TGTGCCAGTAGTCAGGGGGGTTATTCCAATTCACCCCTCCACTTT

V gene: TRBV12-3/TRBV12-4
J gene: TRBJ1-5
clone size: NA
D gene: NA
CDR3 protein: CASSPRKSSNQPQHF
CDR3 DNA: TGTGCCAGCAGTCCGCGGAAGAGCAGCAATCAGCCCCAGCATTTT

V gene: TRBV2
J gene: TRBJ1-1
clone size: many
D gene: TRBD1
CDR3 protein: CASSRDRNTEAFF
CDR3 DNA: TGTGCCAGCAGTCGGGACAGAAACACTGAAGCTTTCTTT

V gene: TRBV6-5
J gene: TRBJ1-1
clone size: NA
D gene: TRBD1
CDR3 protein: CASSNRGPRTEAFF
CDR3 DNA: TGTGCCAGCAGTAACAGGGGGCCCCGAACTGAAGCTTTCTTT

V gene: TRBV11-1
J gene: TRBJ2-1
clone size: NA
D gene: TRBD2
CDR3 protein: CASSLNWLAGVQVSTNEQFF
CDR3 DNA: TGTGCCAGCAGCTTAAATTGGCTAGCGGGGGTCCAGGTGTCAACCAATGAGCAGTTCTTC

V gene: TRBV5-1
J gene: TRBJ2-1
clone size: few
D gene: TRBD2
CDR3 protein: CASSPTSLSYNEQFF
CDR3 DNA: TGCGCCAGCAGCCCGACTAGCTTATCCTACAATGAGCAGTTCTTC

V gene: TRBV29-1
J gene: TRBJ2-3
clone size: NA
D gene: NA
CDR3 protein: CSVRSGAGTDTQYF
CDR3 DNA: TGCAGCGTTCGCTCAGGGGCGGGCACAGATACGCAGTATTTT

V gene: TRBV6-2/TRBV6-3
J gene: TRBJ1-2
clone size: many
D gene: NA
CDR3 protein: CASSYWEAHGYTF
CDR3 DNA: TGTGCCAGCAGTTACTGGGAGGCCCATGGCTACACCTTC

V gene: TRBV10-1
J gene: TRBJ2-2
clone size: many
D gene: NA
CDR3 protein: CASRESGDTGELFF
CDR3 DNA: TGCGCCAGCAGAGAGAGCGGCGACACCGGGGAGCTGTTTTTT

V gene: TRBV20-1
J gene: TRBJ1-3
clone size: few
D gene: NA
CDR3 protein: CSARDIPGTGSTIYF
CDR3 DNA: TGCAGTGCTAGAGATATTCCAGGCACCGGAAGCACCATATATTTT

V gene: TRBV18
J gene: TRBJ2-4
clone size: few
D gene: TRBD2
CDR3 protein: CASSPGRVGNIQYF
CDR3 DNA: TGTGCCAGCTCCCCGGGGAGGGTCGGAAACATTCAGTACTTC

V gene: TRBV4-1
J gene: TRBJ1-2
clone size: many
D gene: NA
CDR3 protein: CASSRDLGFYGYTF
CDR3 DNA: TGCGCCAGCAGCCGAGACCTGGGGTTTTATGGCTACACCTTC

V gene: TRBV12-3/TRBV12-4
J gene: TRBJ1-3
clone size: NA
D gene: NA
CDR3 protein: CASSFGTATIGNTIYF
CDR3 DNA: TGTGCCAGCAGTTTCGGCACAGCAACAATTGGAAACACCATATATTTT

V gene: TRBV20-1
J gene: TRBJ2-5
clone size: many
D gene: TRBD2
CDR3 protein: CSARKVASGRVSQYF
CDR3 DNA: TGCAGTGCGAGAAAGGTCGCTAGCGGGAGGGTCTCCCAGTACTTC

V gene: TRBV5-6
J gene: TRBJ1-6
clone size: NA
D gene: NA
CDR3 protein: CASTRGGGHNYNSPLHF
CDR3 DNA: TGTGCCAGCACCCGAGGGGGGGGCCATAACTATAATTCACCCCTCCACTTT

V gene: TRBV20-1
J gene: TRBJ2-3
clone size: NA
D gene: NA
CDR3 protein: CSASGPSDTQYF
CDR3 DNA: TGCAGTGCTAGTGGACCCTCAGATACGCAGTATTTT

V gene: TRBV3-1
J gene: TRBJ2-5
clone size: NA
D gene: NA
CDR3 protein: CAGSQQGPETQYF
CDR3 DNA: TGTGCCGGCAGCCAACAGGGACCAGAGACCCAGTACTTC

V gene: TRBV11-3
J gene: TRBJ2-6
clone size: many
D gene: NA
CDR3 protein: CASSLAGDNVLTF
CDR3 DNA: TGTGCCAGCAGCTTAGCCGGGGACAACGTCCTGACTTTC

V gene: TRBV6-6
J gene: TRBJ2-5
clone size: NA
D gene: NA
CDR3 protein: CASRHTQGLGETQYF
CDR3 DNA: TGTGCCAGCAGGCACACACAGGGTTTGGGAGAGACCCAGTACTTC

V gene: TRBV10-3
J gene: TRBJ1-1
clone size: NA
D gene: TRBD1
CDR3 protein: CAISESDRGTSGEAFF
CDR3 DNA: TGTGCCATCAGTGAGTCGGACAGGGGGACCTCAGGTGAAGCTTTCTTT

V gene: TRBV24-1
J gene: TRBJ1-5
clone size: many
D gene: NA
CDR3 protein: CATQAGGYYSNQPQHF
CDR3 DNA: TGTGCCACCCAAGCGGGAGGGTATTATAGCAATCAGCCCCAGCATTTT

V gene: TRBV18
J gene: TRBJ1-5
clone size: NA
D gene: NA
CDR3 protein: CASSPSRDQPQHF
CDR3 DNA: TGTGCCAGCTCACCAAGCAGGGATCAGCCCCAGCATTTT

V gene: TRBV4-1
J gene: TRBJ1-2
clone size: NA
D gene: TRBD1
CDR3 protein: CASSERAAVGTGIYGYTF
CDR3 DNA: TGCGCCAGCAGCGAACGAGCTGCCGTGGGGACAGGGATCTATGGCTACACCTTC

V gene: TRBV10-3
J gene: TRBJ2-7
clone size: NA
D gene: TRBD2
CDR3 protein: CAISLIPDSAGEQCF
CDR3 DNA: TGTGCCATCAGTCTAATACCGGACTCCGCGGGGGAGCAGTGCTTC

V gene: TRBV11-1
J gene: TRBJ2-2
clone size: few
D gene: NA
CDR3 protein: CASSLDGGRRNTGELFF
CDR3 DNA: TGTGCCAGCAGCTTAGACGGCGGCAGGCGGAACACCGGGGAGCTGTTTTTT

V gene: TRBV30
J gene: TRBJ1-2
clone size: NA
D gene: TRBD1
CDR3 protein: CAWRDRDEGYTF
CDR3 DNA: TGTGCCTGGAGGGACAGGGATGAAGGCTACACCTTC